This paragraph covers one TCR beta chain sequence. Its antigen specificity is not known. No much larger clonotype is one base removed from it; base qualities were not supplied. The source of the sample is a study of CD8+ T cells in alopecia areata (dated by TCRdb to between 2018 and 2020). With regard to the full study: In both human patients and the C3H/HeJ mouse model, the study applied high-throughput TCRbeta sequencing to look at T cell clonal expansion in alopecia areata. Human TCRbeta sequencing covered scalp tissue and sorted CD4+ and CD8+ peripheral blood T cells from patchy and totalis/universalis alopecia areata patients and healthy controls. Scalp clonality was compared among normal scalp (n=4), patchy alopecia areata scalp (n=8), and alopecia totalis/universalis scalp (n=8). The RNA source kit depended on sample type: the PAXgene miRNA kit for fixed scalp, the miRNeasy kit for PBMCs, and the RNeasy kit for mouse skin. Amplification of TCRbeta CDR3 regions was done by immunoSEQ multiplex PCR using 35 Vbeta forward primers and 13 Jbeta reverse primers.

Library construction relied on the immunoSEQ multiplex PCR assay. For TCR sequencing, RNA was extracted from every sample and reverse transcribed into cDNA to serve as template. SuperScript III was used to make first-strand cDNA, primed with a 2:1 mix of oligo-dT and random hexamers. A synthetic immune receptor repertoire was used to measure amplification bias, and any remaining bias was corrected computationally. On the authors' methods: Raw reads were preprocessed to remove errors, and CDR3 was defined by IMGT conventions from the conserved cysteine to phenylalanine. Clonality was computed as 1 minus the Shannon entropy, with the entropy normalized by log2 of the number of productive unique TCRs. CD4 or CD8 identity of scalp clones was inferred by cross-referencing scalp TCRbeta sequences with sorted blood CD4 and CD8 repertoires. TCRdb's version of the immuneACCESS table is confined to in-frame rearrangements and falls short of the full clone set. An unresolved V gene accounts for under half of the shortfall where checked; the remainder is of unknown origin. That table supplies the V and J calls and clone size; D and trimming were determined from the DNA. Recorded for this sample are 110,000 or so clones; less than 70% of them occurred a single time. The ten most abundant clones make up approximately 2.8% of the sample.

PBMCs were isolated by density centrifugation and stained for CD3, CD4 and CD8, after which CD4+ and CD8+ T cells were sorted on a FACSAria. Unaffected controls provided scalp biopsies and blood samples. What the study reported, not specific to this receptor: Shared TCR sequences between patients were less evident than in mice, which may be partly attributable to HLA diversity in the patient population. Compared with normal scalp, lesional scalp, particularly in alopecia totalis/universalis, had higher clonality and more expanded CD8+ clones, which suggests antigenic drive. Scalp TCR repertoire analysis is complicated because resident alphabeta T cells in normal human skin are also sequenced, whereas mouse skin is dominated by gammadelta T cells.

V and J lose 4 bases and 10 bases, and a span of 15 bases separates them. Reading the germline V gene (reference sequence) gives CDR1 SGHNT and CDR2 YYREEE. The cysteine opens and the phenylalanine closes a CDR3 of 13 amino acids. Only the CDR3 DNA is retained, 39 bases long and in frame from the first base. The receptor's source is a human donor in good health. This receptor chain uses TRBV5-4 and TRBJ2-1; too little of a D gene remains to name it. Sequenced input: CD4+ T cells sorted from blood. Here the CDR3 is given as CASSNRAMREQFF. In nucleotides, the sequence is TGTGCCAGCAGCAACCGGGCCATGAGGGAGCAGTTCTTC. The entire variable domain, with the stretches around the CDR3 drawn from the reference TRBV5-4 and TRBJ2-1 proteins, is ETGVTQSPTHLIKTRGQQVTLRCSSQSGHNTVSWYQQALGQGPQFIFQYYREEENGRGNFPPRFSGLQFPNYSSELNVNALELDDSALYLCASSNRAMREQFFGPGTRLTVL.